This T cell receptor beta chain was documented in a study of T cells after posttransplantation cyclophosphamide. TCRdb keeps only in-frame clones here, not all; method: immunoSEQ multiplex PCR. The sample lists about 43,000 clones, roughly 87% occurring once. Study-wide results and limits: Later blood repertoires were often dominated by clones from the donor CD8+ memory compartment.

With respect to this clone: Its specificity is unknown.

Cyclophosphamide on days +3 and +4 followed busulfan-fludarabine conditioning and a marrow graft. The CDR3 is 12 residues long. Germline V gene lookup returns CDR1 SGHNT and CDR2 YYREEE (reference sequence). Trimming took 5 bases from V and 4 from J, leaving 9 bases between them. The genes are TRBV5-4 and TRBJ1-1; D is undetermined. This specimen was PBMCs, taken 55 to 70 days after allogeneic stem cell transplant with posttransplant cyclophosphamide. The receptor's source is a male patient in his sixties or seventies who received an allogeneic stem cell transplant from a related donor and was CMV-positive. A share of the T cells may be of graft donor origin. The CDR3 spells CASSMTGTEAFF. CDR3 DNA: TGTGCCAGCAGTATGACTGGCACTGAAGCTTTCTTT.